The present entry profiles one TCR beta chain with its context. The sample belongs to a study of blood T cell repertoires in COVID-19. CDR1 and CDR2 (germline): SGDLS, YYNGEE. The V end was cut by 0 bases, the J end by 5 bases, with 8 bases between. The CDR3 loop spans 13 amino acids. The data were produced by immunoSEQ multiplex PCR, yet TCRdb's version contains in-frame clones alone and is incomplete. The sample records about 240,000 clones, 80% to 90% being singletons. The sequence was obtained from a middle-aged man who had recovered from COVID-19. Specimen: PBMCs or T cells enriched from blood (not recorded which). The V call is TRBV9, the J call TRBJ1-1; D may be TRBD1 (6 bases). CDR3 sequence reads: CASSVGRGTEAFF. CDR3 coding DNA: TGTGCCAGCAGCGTAGGCAGGGGAACTGAAGCTTTCTTT.